The clone carrying this TCR beta chain appeared many times. The sample is drawn from a study of T cells after yellow fever vaccination. TCRdb analysed the 5' RACE reads with MiXCR anew, one entry per CDR3 protein. The sample has around 330,000 distinct CDR3 sequences; around 3.6% are singletons. The material was PBMCs, obtained on the day of the yellow fever booster vaccination. The TCR sequence derives from a man aged 18 to 29 who received the YFV17D yellow fever vaccine.

This CDR3 reads CASSFGQGNRGYTF. The CDR3 DNA reads as TGTGCCAGCAGTTTCGGACAGGGAAATAGAGGCTACACCTTC. This chain links TRBV27 with TRBJ1-2, with 8 bases identical to TRBD1. This CDR3 has 14 residues. The trim removed 3 bases at V and 8 bases at J, leaving 8 bases unmatched. CDR1 and CDR2 from the germline V gene are MNHEY and SMNVEV (reference sequence).